This T cell receptor beta chain comes out of a study of radiotherapy plus CTLA-4 blockade in lung cancer (dated by TCRdb to 2017 to 2018). Describing the broader study: Objective responses occurred in roughly 20% of enrolled patients, and less than 35% achieved disease control.

Results and caveats for the whole study, not just this receptor: Early dynamic changes in blood T cell clones, together with increased serum interferon-beta after radiation, were reported as the strongest predictors of response. After treatment with radiotherapy and ipilimumab, TCR clones that originated in tumors expanded in peripheral blood.

The CDR3 runs 14 residues from the cysteine to the phenylalanine. The entry retains the CDR3 DNA only, 42 bases that are in frame from base 1. Taken from the germline V gene (reference sequence), the CDR1 and CDR2 loops are LNHDA and SQIVND. The junction carries 11 bases between V and J, which are trimmed by 3 bases and 5 bases respectively. As regards this clone: Its specific antigen is unknown. The sample holds no much larger clone one base away, and base qualities are not on file.

The library came from the immunoSEQ multiplex PCR assay. In its TCRdb copy, this immuneACCESS table keeps in-frame sequences only and misses some clones. Where compared with another copy, unresolved V genes explain less than half of these, and the others have no known cause. For this sample the table gives 70,000 to 95,000 clones, of which about four fifths were detected only once. The top ten clones comprise more than 12% of the sample. Focal radiation therapy combined with CTLA-4 blockade (ipilimumab) was tested in patients with chemo-refractory metastatic non-small-cell lung cancer. This chain is built from TRBV19 and TRBJ2-1; the D gene cannot be resolved reliably. The sample in question was peripheral blood, obtained from a patient treated with radiotherapy plus ipilimumab. This clonotype was sampled from a human donor with non-small cell lung cancer that progressed on radiotherapy plus ipilimumab. DNA sequence: TGTGCCAGTAGTATGGCGTCTAACAACAATGAGCAGTTCTTC. The resulting protein is CASSMASNNNEQFF.